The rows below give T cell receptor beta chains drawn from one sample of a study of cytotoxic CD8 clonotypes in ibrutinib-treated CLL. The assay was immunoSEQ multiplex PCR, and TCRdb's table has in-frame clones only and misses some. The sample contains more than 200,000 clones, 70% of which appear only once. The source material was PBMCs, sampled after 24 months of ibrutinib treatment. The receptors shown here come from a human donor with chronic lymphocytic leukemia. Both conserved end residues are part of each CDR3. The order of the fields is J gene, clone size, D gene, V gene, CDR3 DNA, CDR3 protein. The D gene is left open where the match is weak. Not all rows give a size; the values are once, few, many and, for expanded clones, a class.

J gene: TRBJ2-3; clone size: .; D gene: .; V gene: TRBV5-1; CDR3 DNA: TGCGCCAGCAGTAAGGGGGATACGCAGTATTTT; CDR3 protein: CASSKGDTQYF
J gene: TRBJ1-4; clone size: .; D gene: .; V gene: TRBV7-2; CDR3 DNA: TGTGCCAGCAGCTATCTAGGGGGGAGGCCTGGTGAAAAACTGTTTTTT; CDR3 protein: CASSYLGGRPGEKLFF
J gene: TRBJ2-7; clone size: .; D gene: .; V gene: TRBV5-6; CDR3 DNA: TGTGCCAGCAGCTTTAAAGGACGCGAGCAGTACTTC; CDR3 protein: CASSFKGREQYF
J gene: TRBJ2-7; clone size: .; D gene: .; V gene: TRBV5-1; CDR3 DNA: TGCGCCAGCAGCTTGGGGGTGGGCTACGAGCAGTACTTC; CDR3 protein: CASSLGVGYEQYF
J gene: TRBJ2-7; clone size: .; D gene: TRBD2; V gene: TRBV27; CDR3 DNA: TGTGCCAGCAGTTCACTAGCGGGACAACTCTACGAGCAGTACTTC; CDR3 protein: CASSSLAGQLYEQYF
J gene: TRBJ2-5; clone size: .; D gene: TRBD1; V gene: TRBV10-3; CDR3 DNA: TGTGCCATTCGACAGGGGGCCCAAGAGACCCAGTACTTC; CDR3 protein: CAIRQGAQETQYF
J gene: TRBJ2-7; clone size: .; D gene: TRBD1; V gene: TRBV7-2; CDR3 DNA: TGTGCCAGCAGCTGGGGGACAGGGGGGACCTACGAGCAGTACTTC; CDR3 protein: CASSWGTGGTYEQYF
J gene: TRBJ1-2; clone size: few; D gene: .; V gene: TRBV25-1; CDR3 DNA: TGTGCCAGCAGTGGAATACCGGTTGAAGCTGGCTACACCTTC; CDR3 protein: CASSGIPVEAGYTF
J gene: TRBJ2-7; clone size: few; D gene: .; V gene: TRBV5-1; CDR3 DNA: TGCGCCAGCGGAGGGGGGGACGGGTCTGGCGAGCAGTACTTC; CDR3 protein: CASGGGDGSGEQYF
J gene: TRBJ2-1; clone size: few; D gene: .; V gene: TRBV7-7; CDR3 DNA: TGTGCTAGCAGCTTAGCAAGCGGCAATGAGCAGTTCTTC; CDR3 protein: CASSLASGNEQFF
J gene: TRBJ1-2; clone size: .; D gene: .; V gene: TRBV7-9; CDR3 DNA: TGTGCCAGCAGCGCGCCGACAAGGGTAGACTATGGCTACACCTTC; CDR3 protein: CASSAPTRVDYGYTF